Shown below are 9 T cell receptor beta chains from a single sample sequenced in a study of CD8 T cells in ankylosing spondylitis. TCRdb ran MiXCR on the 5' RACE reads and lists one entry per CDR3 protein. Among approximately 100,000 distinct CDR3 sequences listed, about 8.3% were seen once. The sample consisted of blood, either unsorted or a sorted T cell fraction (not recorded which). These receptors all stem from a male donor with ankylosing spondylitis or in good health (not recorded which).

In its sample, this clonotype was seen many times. CDR3 amino acids: CASSWTSPREQYF. The CDR3 DNA follows: TGTGCCAGCAGTTGGACTTCCCCGAGGGAGCAGTACTTC. The chain recombines TRBV11-2 with TRBJ2-7; perhaps TRBD2 as D (5 bases). Deletions cut 6 bases from V and 7 bases from J, with 16 bases between. The CDR3 is 13 amino acids. The germline CDR1 and CDR2 sequences are SGHAT and FQNNGV. Complete variable domain (other parts from reference TRBV11-2 and TRBJ2-7): EAGVAQSPRYKIIEKRQSVAFWCNPISGHATLYWYQQILGQGPKLLIQFQNNGVVDDSQLPKDRFSAERLKGVDSTLKIQPAKLEDSAVYLCASSWTSPREQYFGPGTRLTVT.

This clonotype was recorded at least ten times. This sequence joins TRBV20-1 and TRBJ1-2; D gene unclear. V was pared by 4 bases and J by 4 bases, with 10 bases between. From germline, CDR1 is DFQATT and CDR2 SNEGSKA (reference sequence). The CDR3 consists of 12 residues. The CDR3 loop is CSANPVSYGYTF. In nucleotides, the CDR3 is TGCAGTGCTAACCCGGTCTCCTATGGCTACACCTTC.

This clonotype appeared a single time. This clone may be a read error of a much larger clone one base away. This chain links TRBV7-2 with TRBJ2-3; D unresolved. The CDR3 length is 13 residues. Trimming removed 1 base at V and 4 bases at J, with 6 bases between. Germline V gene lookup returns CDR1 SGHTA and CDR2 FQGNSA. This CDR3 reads CTSSLEEPDTQYF. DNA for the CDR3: TGTACCAGCAGCTTAGAAGAGCCAGATACGCAGTATTTT.

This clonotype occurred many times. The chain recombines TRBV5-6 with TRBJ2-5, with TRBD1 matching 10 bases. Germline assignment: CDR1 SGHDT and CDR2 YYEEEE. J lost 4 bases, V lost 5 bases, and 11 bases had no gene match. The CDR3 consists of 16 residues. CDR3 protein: CASRRQGANLRETQYF. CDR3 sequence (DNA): TGTGCCAGCAGAAGACAGGGGGCTAATCTCAGAGAGACCCAGTACTTC.

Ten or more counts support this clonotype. The chain's CDR3 is CASSLEGSNSPLHF. The CDR3 DNA is TGTGCCAGCAGCTTGGAAGGTAGTAATTCACCCCTCCACTTT. The chain carries TRBV5-6 and TRBJ1-6; D is uncertain. CDR3 length equals 14 residues. Germline V gives CDR1 SGHDT, CDR2 YYEEEE. The ends were cut back, 0 bases at V and 6 bases at J, with 7 bases in the middle.

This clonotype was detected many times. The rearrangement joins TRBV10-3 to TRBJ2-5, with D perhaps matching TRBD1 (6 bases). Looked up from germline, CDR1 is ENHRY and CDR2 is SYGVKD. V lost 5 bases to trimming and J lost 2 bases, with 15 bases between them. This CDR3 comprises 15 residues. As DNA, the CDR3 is TGTGCCATCAGTCTTGGGACAAGGCCTCAAGAGACCCAGTACTTC. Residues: CAISLGTRPQETQYF.

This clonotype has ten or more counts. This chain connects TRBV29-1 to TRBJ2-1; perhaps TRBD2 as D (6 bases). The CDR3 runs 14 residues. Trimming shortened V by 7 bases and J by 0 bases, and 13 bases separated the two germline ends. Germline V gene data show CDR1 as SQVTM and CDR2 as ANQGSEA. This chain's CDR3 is CSEGGGRSYNEQFF. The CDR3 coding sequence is TGCAGCGAGGGAGGCGGACGCTCCTACAATGAGCAGTTCTTC.

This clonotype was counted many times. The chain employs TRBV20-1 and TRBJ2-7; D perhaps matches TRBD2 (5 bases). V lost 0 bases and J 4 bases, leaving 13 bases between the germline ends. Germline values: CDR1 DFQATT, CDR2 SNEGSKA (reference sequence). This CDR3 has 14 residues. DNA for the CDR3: TGCAGTGCTAGAGATGGAGGTACTAGTTACGAGCAGTACTTC. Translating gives CSARDGGTSYEQYF.

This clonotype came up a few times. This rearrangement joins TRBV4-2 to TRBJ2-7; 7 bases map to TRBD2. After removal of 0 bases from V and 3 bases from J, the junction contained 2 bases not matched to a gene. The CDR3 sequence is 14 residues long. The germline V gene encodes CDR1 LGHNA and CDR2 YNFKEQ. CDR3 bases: TGTGCCAGCAGCCAAGAGCGGGGGTTCTACGAGCAGTACTTC. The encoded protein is CASSQERGFYEQYF.